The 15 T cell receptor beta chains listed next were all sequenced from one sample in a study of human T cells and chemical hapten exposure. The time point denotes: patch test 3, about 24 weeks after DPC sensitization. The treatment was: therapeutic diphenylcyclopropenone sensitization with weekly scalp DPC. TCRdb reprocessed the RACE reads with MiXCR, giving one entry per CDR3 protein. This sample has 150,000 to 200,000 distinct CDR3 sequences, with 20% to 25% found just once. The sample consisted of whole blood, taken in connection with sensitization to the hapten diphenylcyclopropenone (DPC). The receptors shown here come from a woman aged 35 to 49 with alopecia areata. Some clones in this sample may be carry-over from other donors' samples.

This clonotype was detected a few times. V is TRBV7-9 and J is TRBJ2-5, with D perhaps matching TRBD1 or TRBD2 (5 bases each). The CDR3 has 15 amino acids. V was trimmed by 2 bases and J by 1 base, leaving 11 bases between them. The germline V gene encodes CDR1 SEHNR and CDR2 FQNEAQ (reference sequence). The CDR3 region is CASSLYEGPQETQYF. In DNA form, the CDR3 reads TGTGCCAGCAGCTTATATGAGGGGCCCCAAGAGACCCAGTACTTC.

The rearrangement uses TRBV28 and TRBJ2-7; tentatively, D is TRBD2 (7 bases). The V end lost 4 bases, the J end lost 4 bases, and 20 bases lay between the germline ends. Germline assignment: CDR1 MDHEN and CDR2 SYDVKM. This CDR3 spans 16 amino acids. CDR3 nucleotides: TGTGCCAGCAGTTCAGGAGGGGGGGCAGGGTCATACGAGCAGTACTTC. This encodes CASSSGGGAGSYEQYF.

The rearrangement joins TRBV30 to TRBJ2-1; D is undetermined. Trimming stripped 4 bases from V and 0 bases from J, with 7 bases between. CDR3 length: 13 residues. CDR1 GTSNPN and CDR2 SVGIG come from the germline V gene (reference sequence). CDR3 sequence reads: CAWKRSSYNEQFF. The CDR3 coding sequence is TGTGCCTGGAAACGCAGCTCCTACAATGAGCAGTTCTTC.

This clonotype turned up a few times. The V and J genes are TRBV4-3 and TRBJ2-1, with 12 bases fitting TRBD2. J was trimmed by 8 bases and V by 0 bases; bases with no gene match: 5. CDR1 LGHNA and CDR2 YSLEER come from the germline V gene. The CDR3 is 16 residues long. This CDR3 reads CASSQDPTSGRDEQFF. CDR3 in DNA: TGCGCCAGCAGCCAAGATCCGACTAGCGGGAGAGATGAGCAGTTCTTC.

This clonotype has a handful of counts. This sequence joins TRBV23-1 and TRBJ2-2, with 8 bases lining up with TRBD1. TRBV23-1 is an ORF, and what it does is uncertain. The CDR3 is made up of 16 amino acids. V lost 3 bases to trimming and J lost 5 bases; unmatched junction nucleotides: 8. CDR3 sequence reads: CASSHRPTGATGELFF. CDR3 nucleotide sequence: TGCGCCAGCAGTCATCGTCCGACAGGGGCGACCGGGGAGCTGTTTTTT.

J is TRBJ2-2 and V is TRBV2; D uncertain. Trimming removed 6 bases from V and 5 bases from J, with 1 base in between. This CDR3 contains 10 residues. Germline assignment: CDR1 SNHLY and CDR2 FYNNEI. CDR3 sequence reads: CASRTGELFF. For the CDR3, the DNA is TGTGCCAGCAGGACCGGGGAGCTGTTTTTT.

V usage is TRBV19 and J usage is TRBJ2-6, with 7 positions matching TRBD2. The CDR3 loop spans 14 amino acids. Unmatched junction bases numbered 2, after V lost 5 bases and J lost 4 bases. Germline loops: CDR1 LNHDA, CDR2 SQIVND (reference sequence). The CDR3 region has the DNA TGTGCCAGTAGTCAAGCGGGGGGGGCCAACGTCCTGACTTTC. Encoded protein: CASSQAGGANVLTF.

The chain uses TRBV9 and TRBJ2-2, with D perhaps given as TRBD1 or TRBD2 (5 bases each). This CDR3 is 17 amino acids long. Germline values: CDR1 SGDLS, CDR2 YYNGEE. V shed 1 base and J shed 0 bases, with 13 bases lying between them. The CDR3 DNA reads TGTGCCAGCAGCGTACCCAGGGACCACACGAACACCGGGGAGCTGTTTTTT. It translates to CASSVPRDHTNTGELFF.

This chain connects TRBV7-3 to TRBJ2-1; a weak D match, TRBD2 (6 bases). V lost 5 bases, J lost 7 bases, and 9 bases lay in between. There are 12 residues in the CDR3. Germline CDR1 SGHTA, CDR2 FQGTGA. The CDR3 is CASSEEGNEQFF. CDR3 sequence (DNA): TGTGCCAGCAGCGAGGAGGGTAATGAGCAGTTCTTC.

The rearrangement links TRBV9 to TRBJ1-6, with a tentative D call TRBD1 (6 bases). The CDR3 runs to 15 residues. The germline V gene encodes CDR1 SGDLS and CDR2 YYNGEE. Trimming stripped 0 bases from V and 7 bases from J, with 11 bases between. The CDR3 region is CASSVGDNLNSPLHF. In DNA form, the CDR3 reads TGTGCCAGCAGCGTAGGGGACAACTTAAATTCACCCCTCCACTTT.

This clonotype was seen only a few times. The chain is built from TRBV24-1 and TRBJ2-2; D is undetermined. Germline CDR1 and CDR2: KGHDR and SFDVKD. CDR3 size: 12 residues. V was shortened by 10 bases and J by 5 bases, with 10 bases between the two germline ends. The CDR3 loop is CATASETGELFF. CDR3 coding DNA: TGTGCCACTGCTAGTGAAACCGGGGAGCTGTTTTTT.

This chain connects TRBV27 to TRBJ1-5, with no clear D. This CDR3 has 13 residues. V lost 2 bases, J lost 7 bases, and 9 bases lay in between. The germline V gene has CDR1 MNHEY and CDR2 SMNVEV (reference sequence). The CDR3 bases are TGTGCCAGCAGTTTAGAGCGGTTCCAGCCCCAGCATTTT. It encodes CASSLERFQPQHF.

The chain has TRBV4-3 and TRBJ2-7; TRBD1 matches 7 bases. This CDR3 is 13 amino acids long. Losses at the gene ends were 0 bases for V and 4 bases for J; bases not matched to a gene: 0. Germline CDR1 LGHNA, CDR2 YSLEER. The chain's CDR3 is CASSQEQGYEQYF. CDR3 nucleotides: TGCGCCAGCAGCCAAGAACAGGGGTACGAGCAGTACTTC.

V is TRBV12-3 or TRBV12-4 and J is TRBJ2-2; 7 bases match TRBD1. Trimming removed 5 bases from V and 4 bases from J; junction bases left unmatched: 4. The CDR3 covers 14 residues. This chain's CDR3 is CASSEGQITGELFF. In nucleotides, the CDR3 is TGTGCCAGCAGTGAGGGACAGATCACCGGGGAGCTGTTTTTT.

The chain's CDR3 is CASVWSQETQYF. In nucleotides, the CDR3 is TGTGCCAGCGTGTGGTCCCAAGAGACCCAGTACTTC. The V and J genes are TRBV7-9 and TRBJ2-5; no definite D call. CDR1 and CDR2 from the germline V gene are SEHNR and FQNEAQ (reference sequence). The CDR3 is made up of 12 amino acids. V lost 8 bases to trimming and J lost 1 base, with 8 bases between them.